What follows are 18 T cell receptor beta chains derived from one specimen sequenced in a study of T cell responses to AZD1222 COVID-19 vaccine. Clones were sequenced by immunoSEQ multiplex PCR, and TCRdb holds only the in-frame ones, with some missing. The table lists over 90,000 clones, over 75% of them singletons. Sequencing was performed on peripheral blood, taken on day 0 of AZD1222 vaccination. Receptors were obtained from an adult in good health.

This rearrangement joins TRBV6-2 or TRBV6-3 to TRBJ2-7; TRBD1 aligns across 9 bases. Germline assignment: CDR1 MNHEY and CDR2 SVGEGT. V shed 2 bases and J 12 bases; nucleotides not matched to a gene: 2. CDR3 length equals 11 residues. CDR3 protein: CASSYRDRVYF. Written as DNA, the CDR3 is TGTGCCAGCAGTTACAGGGACAGGGTGTACTTC.

This clone was recorded once. The rearrangement joins TRBV6-5 to TRBJ1-2; no clear D. Trimming shortened V by 10 bases and J by 8 bases, and 11 bases separated the two germline ends. The CDR3 runs 10 residues. Germline V gene data show CDR1 as MNHEY and CDR2 as SVGAGI. As DNA, the CDR3 is TGTGCCACGTGGACTGTAGGCTACACCTTC. It translates to CATWTVGYTF.

This sequence joins TRBV19 and TRBJ2-3; a weak D match, TRBD2 (6 bases). The CDR3 runs to 14 residues. The V end was cut by 3 bases, the J end by 6 bases, with 13 bases between. The germline gives CDR1 LNHDA, CDR2 SQIVND (reference sequence). The chain's CDR3 is CASSMGREADTQYF. The DNA for the CDR3 is TGTGCCAGTAGTATGGGTAGGGAGGCCGATACGCAGTATTTT.

This chain joins TRBV6-5 and TRBJ2-2; TRBD1 agrees at 8 bases. V shed 10 bases and J 7 bases; nucleotides not matched to a gene: 11. The CDR3 runs 14 residues. Germline V gene sequence: CDR1 MNHEY, CDR2 SVGAGI. The CDR3 DNA reads TGTGCCACCAGAGGATTGACAGGGGTCGGGGAGCTGTTTTTT. Translation: CATRGLTGVGELFF.

The V gene is TRBV11-3, the J gene TRBJ1-1; unclear D gene. Germline V gene lookup returns CDR1 SGHNT and CDR2 YENEEA. V lost 0 bases and J 1 base, leaving 6 bases between the germline ends. The CDR3 contains 14 residues. The CDR3 loop reads CASSLEQPNTEAFF. CDR3 nucleotide sequence: TGTGCCAGCAGCTTAGAACAGCCGAACACTGAAGCTTTCTTT.

This chain links TRBV4-2 with TRBJ2-6; 8 bases line up with TRBD2. V lost 3 bases to trimming and J lost 0 bases; unmatched junction nucleotides: 7. This CDR3 comprises 18 residues. The V gene's germline CDR1 is LGHNA and CDR2 YNFKEQ. This CDR3 reads CASSHRGRGASGANVLTF. The CDR3, as DNA: TGTGCCAGCAGCCACCGGGGGCGGGGGGCCTCTGGGGCCAACGTCCTGACTTTC.

The chain recombines TRBV28 with TRBJ1-1; 9 bases fit TRBD1. The CDR3 length is 16 residues. Germline-derived CDR1 and CDR2 are MDHEN and SYDVKM. V lost 5 bases to trimming and J lost 4 bases; unmatched junction nucleotides: 11. DNA for the CDR3: TGTGCCAGCAGTCCCCCGCCGGGGACAGGGAGCACTGAAGCTTTCTTT. Its protein is CASSPPPGTGSTEAFF.

The genes are TRBV2 and TRBJ2-5; D may be TRBD2 (5 bases). The germline gives CDR1 SNHLY, CDR2 FYNNEI. Trimming cost V 5 bases and J 5 bases, with 6 bases left between them. The CDR3 runs to 11 residues. In nucleotides, the CDR3 is TGTGCCAGCAGTCCGGGGGAGACCCAGTACTTC. It is translated as CASSPGETQYF.

In regard to this clone: At one boundary the junction diverges from the germline segment, which might be a read error. CDR3: CASSMGLATGELFF. The CDR3 DNA is TGTGCTAGCAGCATGGGACTAGCGACCGGGGAGCTGTTTTTT. This chain uses TRBV7-7 with TRBJ2-2; TRBD2 aligns across 10 bases. The length of the CDR3 is 14 residues. Germline CDR1 and CDR2: SSHAT and FNYEAQ (reference sequence).

The chain has TRBV29-1 and TRBJ2-3; perhaps TRBD2 as D (5 bases). V dropped 5 bases and J dropped 4 bases, with 13 bases sitting between them. Germline V gene data show CDR1 as SQVTM and CDR2 as ANQGSEA. This CDR3 region has 13 residues. In DNA, the CDR3 is TGCAGCGTTCGGCGGGCGGGCGCAGATACGCAGTATTTT. It codes for CSVRRAGADTQYF.

This chain joins TRBV10-3 and TRBJ2-2, with a tentative D call TRBD1 (5 bases). Looked up from germline, CDR1 is ENHRY and CDR2 is SYGVKD. V was trimmed by 0 bases and J by 3 bases, leaving 14 bases between them. The CDR3 runs 17 residues. CDR3 in DNA: TGTGCCATCAGTGAGTCATGGACATATGAGGACACCGGGGAGCTGTTTTTT. It specifies CAISESWTYEDTGELFF.

This chain connects TRBV5-1 to TRBJ2-2, with TRBD1 identical over 8 bases. The CDR3 is made up of 14 amino acids. V was clipped by 4 bases and J by 6 bases; unmatched bases: 5. Germline V lookup: CDR1 SGHRS, CDR2 YFSETQ. CDR3 bases: TGCGCCAGCAGCGACCCAGGGGGCTCCGGGGAGCTGTTTTTT. Protein: CASSDPGGSGELFF.

This chain links TRBV6-4 with TRBJ2-2, with D unresolved. CDR3 length: 13 residues. Trimming took off 2 bases at V and 3 bases at J, with 4 bases between the two ends. Germline values: CDR1 MRHNA, CDR2 SNTAGT. In nucleotides, the CDR3 is TGTGCCAGCAGTGACAGGGACACCGGGGAGCTGTTTTTT. This translates into CASSDRDTGELFF.

In its sample, this clone was seen a few times. The chain has TRBV2 and TRBJ1-1, with a tentative D call TRBD1 (6 bases). The CDR3 extends over 12 amino acids. The V and J ends lost 7 bases and 6 bases respectively, with 12 bases between them. Germline-derived CDR1 and CDR2 are SNHLY and FYNNEI. The CDR3 reads CASTRTVPEAFF. Here the CDR3 DNA reads TGTGCCAGCACCAGGACAGTCCCTGAAGCTTTCTTT.

This chain connects TRBV2 to TRBJ2-3; D is uncertain. Per germline, CDR1 SNHLY and CDR2 FYNNEI. The CDR3 extends over 14 amino acids. The ends were cut back, 2 bases at V and 2 bases at J, with 8 bases in the middle. The CDR3: CASSEFSYTDTQYF. CDR3 DNA: TGTGCCAGCAGTGAATTTTCCTACACAGATACGCAGTATTTT.

This chain uses TRBV7-2 with TRBJ1-2; weak D call: TRBD1 (6 bases). V was pared by 3 bases and J by 5 bases, with 10 bases between. Germline lookup yields CDR1 SGHTA and CDR2 FQGNSA. The CDR3 is 13 amino acids. The CDR3 bases are TGTGCCAGCAGCTTGTGGCAGGGGTATGGCTACACCTTC. It specifies CASSLWQGYGYTF.

The rearrangement uses TRBV19 and TRBJ1-4; 12 bases fit TRBD1. The CDR3 loop spans 14 amino acids. The J segment lost 7 bases and the V segment lost 5 bases, leaving 2 bases of the junction unmatched. The germline CDR1 and CDR2 sequences are LNHDA and SQIVND (reference sequence). CDR3 sequence: CASSGDRGREKLFF. CDR3 in DNA: TGTGCCAGTAGTGGGGACAGGGGGCGTGAAAAACTGTTTTTT.

V usage is TRBV4-3 and J usage is TRBJ1-4, with D uncertain. This CDR3 region has 14 residues. Deletions cut 0 bases from V and 6 bases from J, with 8 bases between. In germline, CDR1 is LGHNA, CDR2 YSLEER. CDR3 sequence (DNA): TGCGCCAGCAGCCAAGATCGGGGAGATGAAAAACTGTTTTTT. Translated: CASSQDRGDEKLFF.